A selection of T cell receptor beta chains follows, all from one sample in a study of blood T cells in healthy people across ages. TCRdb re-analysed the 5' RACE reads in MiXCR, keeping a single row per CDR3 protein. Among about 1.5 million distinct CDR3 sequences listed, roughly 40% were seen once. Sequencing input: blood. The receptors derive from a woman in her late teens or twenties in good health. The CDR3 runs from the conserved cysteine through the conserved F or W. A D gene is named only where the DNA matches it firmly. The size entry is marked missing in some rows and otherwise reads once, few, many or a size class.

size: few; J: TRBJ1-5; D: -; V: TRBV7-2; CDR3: CASSWETVPEQPQHF; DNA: TGTGCCAGCAGCTGGGAGACAGTCCCAGAACAGCCCCAGCATTTT
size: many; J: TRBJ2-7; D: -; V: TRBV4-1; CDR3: CASSQDPGTNYEQYF; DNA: TGCGCCAGCAGCCAAGATCCGGGAACGAACTACGAGCAGTACTTC
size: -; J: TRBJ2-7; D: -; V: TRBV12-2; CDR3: CASRLSRDGTYEQYF; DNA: TGTGCAAGTCGCTTATCCCGGGACGGTACCTACGAGCAGTACTTC
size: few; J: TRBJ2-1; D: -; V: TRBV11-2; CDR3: CASSSPGPGRFEQFF; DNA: TGTGCCAGCAGCTCTCCCGGGCCGGGCAGGTTTGAGCAGTTCTTC
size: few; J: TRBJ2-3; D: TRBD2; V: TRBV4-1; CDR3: CASSQGGASGRDTQYF; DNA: TGCGCCAGCAGCCAAGGTGGGGCTAGCGGGAGGGATACGCAGTATTTT
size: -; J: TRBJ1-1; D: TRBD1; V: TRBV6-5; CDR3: CASSFPQGREAFF; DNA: TGTGCCAGCAGTTTCCCACAGGGGAGGGAAGCTTTCTTT
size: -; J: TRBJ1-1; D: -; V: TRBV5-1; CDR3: CASSPEGQSYEAFF; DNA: TGCGCCAGCAGCCCGGAAGGACAGTCTTATGAAGCTTTCTTT
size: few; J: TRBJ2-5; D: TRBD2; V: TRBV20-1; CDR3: CSASDTSGAQETQYF; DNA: TGCAGTGCTAGCGATACCAGCGGGGCTCAAGAGACCCAGTACTTC
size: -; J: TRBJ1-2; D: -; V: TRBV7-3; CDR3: CASSLTAAGGNYGYTF; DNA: TGTGCCAGCAGCTTAACGGCAGCCGGAGGGAACTATGGCTACACCTTC
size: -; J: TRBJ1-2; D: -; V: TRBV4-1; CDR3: CASSQDPGTPWRYGYTF; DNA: TGCGCCAGCAGCCAAGATCCGGGCACCCCGTGGCGGTATGGCTACACCTTC
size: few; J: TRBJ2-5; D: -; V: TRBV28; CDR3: CASSLNAETQYF; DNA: TGTGCCAGCAGTTTGAACGCGGAGACCCAGTACTTC